This T cell receptor (beta chain) originates from a study of blood T cells in healthy people across ages (dated by TCRdb to between 2015 and 2017). Regarding the complete study: In model experiments, template switching captured roughly one uniquely barcoded TCR beta cDNA molecule for every two T cells. To avoid experimental bias, donors of different ages were distributed randomly across sequencing lanes. Using the same blood draw, the study looked at two additional independent replicas of 1 million unique cDNA reads for two donors, one aged 18 to 30 and the other aged 80 or older. To track age-related changes in TCR beta repertoire diversity, the study relied on deep sequencing normalized with unique cDNA molecular identifiers. The donors were divided into four age groups: young (average around 15 years), middle-aged (under 40), aged (approximately 64) and long-lived (roughly 82). Study-wide conclusions, independent of this receptor: Estimates of total diversity based on one million sequenced T cells were considered lower bounds and underestimates. Observed TCR beta diversity per million T cells fell roughly linearly with age, and a significant reduction was already apparent by age roughly 40. Because profiling used bulk unsorted PBMCs, naive and antigen-experienced compartments could not be compared conclusively. Because donor CMV infection status was unknown, age-related changes in expanded clonotypes were potentially confounded. Compared with the aged group, more naive CD4+ T cells, fewer expanded clones and increased TCR diversity were shown by the long-lived group, suggesting age selection. There was a strong correlation between observed TCR beta diversity and the percentage of naive T cells measured by flow cytometry.

This clonotype was recorded only once. It has no known antigen specificity. No base-level quality is on record; no much larger clone is a single base apart. The donors were some 36 Caucasian individuals from Russia, aged roughly 6 to 100 years, who were systemically healthy. Ten milliliters of peripheral blood were drawn from each donor into EDTA-treated Vacutainer tubes. Ficoll-Paque density-gradient centrifugation was used to isolate PBMCs, with at least 7 million per sample. Total RNA was extracted from PBMCs with Trizol reagent, with at least 6 micrograms obtained per sample. For every donor, flow cytometry on a PBMC aliquot measured the percentage of naive CD45RAhigh/CD27high T cells. Receptor amplification or capture employed 5' RACE. TCRdb records Illumina HiSeq 2500 as the sequencer. A second PCR of about 6 to 12 cycles was run with a J-beta primer mix and a sample-barcoded 5' primer. Each TCR beta cDNA molecule received a unique molecular identifier from a template-switch 5' adaptor carrying 12 random nucleotides. At least 2.5 million CDR3-containing paired-end reads were obtained from each sample. The Mint cDNA synthesis kit, primed by a TRBC-specific oligonucleotide, was used to synthesize first-strand cDNA from all RNA. Following uracil-DNA glycosylase treatment, a first 18-cycle PCR with universal primers M1SS and BC2_uni_R was performed on all cDNA. As for how the authors treated the data: For normalization, 1 million high-quality reads, each with a distinct molecular identifier, were randomly selected from each sample. Reads with shared molecular identifiers were discarded instead of being binned into consensus sequences. MiTCR, run with a Q25 quality threshold and the strictest error-elimination algorithm, handled CDR3 identification, clonotype clustering and error correction. A nonparametric unseen species model with Euler transformation was used to estimate lower-bound total TCR beta diversity. Clones were called with MiXCR by TCRdb after fastp trimmed the public reads at Q25, and only in-frame beta chains were retained. CDR3 protein sequences are deduplicated, and each keeps its most common genes and DNA. These V and J calls rely on TCRdb rather than the paper's analysis. This sample lists roughly 730,000 distinct CDR3 sequences; roughly three fifths were detected once. Around 24% of the sample is in the top ten clones.

The source material was blood. This clonotype originated in a man aged 40-49 years in good health.

The sequenced DNA: TGTGCCAGCAGTGCCCCCGGACAGCTTACGAACACTGAAGCTTTCTTT. The resulting protein is CASSAPGQLTNTEAFF. The chain is encoded by TRBV6-4 joined to TRBJ1-1; matching of 6 bases hints at TRBD1 as the D gene. From the cysteine through the phenylalanine, the CDR3 covers 16 amino acids. The entry retains the CDR3 DNA only, 48 bases that are in frame from base 1. V is clipped by 4 bases and J by 1 base, and the sequence between their germline boundaries is 16 bases long. CDR1 MRHNA and CDR2 SNTAGT were looked up in the germline V gene.